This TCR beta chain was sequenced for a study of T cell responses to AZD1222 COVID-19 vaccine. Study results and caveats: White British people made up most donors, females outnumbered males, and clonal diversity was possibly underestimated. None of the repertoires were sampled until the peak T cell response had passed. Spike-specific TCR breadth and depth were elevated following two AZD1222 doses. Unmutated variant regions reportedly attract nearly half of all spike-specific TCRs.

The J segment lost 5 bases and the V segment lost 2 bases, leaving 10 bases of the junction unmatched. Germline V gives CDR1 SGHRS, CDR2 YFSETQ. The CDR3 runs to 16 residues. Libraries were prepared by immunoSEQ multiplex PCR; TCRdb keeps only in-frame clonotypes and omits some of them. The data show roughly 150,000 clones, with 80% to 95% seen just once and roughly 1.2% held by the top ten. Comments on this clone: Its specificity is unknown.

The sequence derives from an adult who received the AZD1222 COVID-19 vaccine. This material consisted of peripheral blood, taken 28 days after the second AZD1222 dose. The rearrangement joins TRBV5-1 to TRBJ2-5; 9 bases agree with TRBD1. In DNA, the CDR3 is TGCGCCAGCAGCTTTGGCGGGACAGGGAGGGTGGAGACCCAGTACTTC. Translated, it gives CASSFGGTGRVETQYF.